This is a list of T cell receptor beta chains from one sample in a study of human T cells and chemical hapten exposure. TCRdb recomputed calls from the RACE reads with MiXCR, one row per CDR3 protein. The table records around 77,000 distinct CDR3 sequences, around 9.5% of them present only once. The specimen comprised whole blood, sampled in connection with sensitization to the hapten diphenylcyclopropenone (DPC). Receptor source: a woman aged 35 to 49 with alopecia areata. Some clones in this sample may be carry-over from other donors' samples. The CDR3 runs from the conserved cysteine through the conserved F or W. The order of the fields is J gene, D gene, clone size, V gene, CDR3 protein, CDR3 DNA. A D gene is named only where the DNA matches it firmly. Clone size appears in some rows only: once, few, many, or a class for an expanded clone.

>TRBJ1-2|TRBD1|-|TRBV28
CASSRGTGRMYGYTF
TGTGCCAGCAGCCGCGGGACAGGGAGGATGTATGGCTACACCTTC
>TRBJ2-1|-|-|TRBV2
CASSKGVLDNEQFF
TGTGCCAGCAGTAAAGGGGTTCTGGACAATGAGCAGTTCTTC
>TRBJ2-5|TRBD2|many|TRBV4-2
CASSQATSGRQETQYF
TGTGCCAGCAGCCAAGCGACTAGCGGGCGCCAAGAGACCCAGTACTTC
>TRBJ1-1|-|-|TRBV6-6
CASSYGVYSGGNTEAFF
TGTGCCAGCAGCTACGGGGTTTATTCGGGGGGCAACACTGAAGCTTTCTTT
>TRBJ1-2|-|many|TRBV20-1
CSARDPAHTNYGYTF
TGCAGTGCTAGAGATCCGGCCCACACTAACTATGGCTACACCTTC
>TRBJ2-2|-|many|TRBV4-1
CASSQGGQGTGELFF
TGCGCCAGCAGCCAGGGGGGGCAGGGGACCGGGGAGCTGTTTTTT
>TRBJ1-5|-|many|TRBV10-3
CAISDSYSNQPQHF
TGTGCCATCAGTGACAGTTATAGCAATCAGCCCCAGCATTTT
>TRBJ1-3|-|few|TRBV27
CASSLSEGSGNTIYF
TGTGCCAGCAGTTTATCGGAGGGAAGTGGAAACACCATATATTTT
>TRBJ1-1|-|many|TRBV7-9
CASGPPGSGLEAFF
TGTGCCAGCGGACCCCCCGGGTCAGGGCTGGAAGCTTTCTTT
>TRBJ2-3|-|many|TRBV28
CASSRPPGRGTDTQYF
TGTGCCAGCAGTCGCCCGCCGGGTCGCGGCACAGATACGCAGTATTTT
>TRBJ2-3|TRBD1|many|TRBV7-9
CASSLRQGVGTQYF
TGTGCCAGCAGCTTAAGACAGGGTGTGGGTACGCAGTATTTT
>TRBJ2-7|-|many|TRBV7-9
CASSSWDGYEQYF
TGTGCCAGCAGCTCCTGGGACGGCTACGAGCAGTACTTC
>TRBJ2-3|-|many|TRBV7-6
CASSLGARVLDF
TGTGCCAGCAGCTTAGGGGCCCGCGTTTTGGATTTT
>TRBJ2-3|-|-|TRBV6-5
CASSRTAGEDTQYF
TGTGCCAGCAGTCGAACGGCGGGCGAAGATACGCAGTATTTT
>TRBJ2-7|-|-|TRBV25-1
CASGEPRSFEQYF
TGTGCCAGCGGTGAACCGCGATCATTCGAGCAGTACTTC
>TRBJ1-1|-|many|TRBV7-8
CASSSRLETEAFF
TGTGCCAGCAGCTCTCGTTTGGAGACTGAAGCTTTCTTT
>TRBJ2-3|TRBD2|many|TRBV5-4
CASSPGTSADTQYF
TGTGCCAGCAGCCCCGGGACTAGCGCAGATACGCAGTATTTT
>TRBJ2-3|TRBD2|few|TRBV7-2
CASSLDSGEGRVQYF
TGTGCCAGCAGCTTAGATAGCGGGGAAGGGAGGGTGCAGTATTTT
>TRBJ2-2|TRBD2|many|TRBV11-2
CASSISGSTGELFF
TGTGCCAGCAGCATTAGCGGGAGCACCGGGGAGCTGTTTTTT
>TRBJ1-3|-|-|TRBV9
CASSVGGGSGNTIYF
TGTGCCAGCAGCGTAGGCGGTGGCTCTGGAAACACCATATATTTT
>TRBJ2-7|TRBD1|-|TRBV4-1
CASSQTGLSSYEQYF
TGCGCCAGCAGCCAGACAGGGTTGAGCTCCTACGAGCAGTACTTC
>TRBJ2-3|TRBD2|-|TRBV3-1
CASSPAGDADTQYF
TGTGCCAGCAGCCCAGCGGGGGATGCGGATACGCAGTATTTT
>TRBJ1-1|TRBD1|few|TRBV6-2/TRBV6-3
CASREDLTGGLTEAFF
TGTGCCAGCAGGGAGGACTTGACAGGGGGCCTAACTGAAGCTTTCTTT
>TRBJ2-2|-|many|TRBV14
CASSQVQTGELFF
TGTGCCAGCAGCCAAGTCCAGACCGGGGAGCTGTTTTTT
>TRBJ2-1|-|many|TRBV7-2
CASSFWELGNYEQFF
TGTGCCAGCAGCTTCTGGGAGCTAGGAAACTATGAGCAGTTCTTC
>TRBJ1-2|TRBD1|many|TRBV28
CASSLGWGQAVVSGYTF
TGTGCCAGCAGTTTGGGGTGGGGACAGGCGGTAGTTAGTGGCTACACCTTC
>TRBJ2-1|TRBD2|many|TRBV4-3
CASSQGRGGYNEQFF
TGCGCCAGCAGCCAAGGTCGGGGGGGTTACAATGAGCAGTTCTTC
>TRBJ1-2|TRBD1|-|TRBV7-2
CASSAGQSYGYTF
TGTGCCAGCAGCGCGGGACAGAGCTATGGCTACACCTTC
>TRBJ2-1|TRBD1|many|TRBV7-9
CASSLAVGTGTHNEQFF
TGTGCCAGCAGCTTAGCGGTCGGGACAGGGACGCACAATGAGCAGTTCTTC
>TRBJ1-1|-|many|TRBV12-3/TRBV12-4
CASTITGSTEAFF
TGTGCCAGCACTATTACAGGGTCCACTGAAGCTTTCTTT
>TRBJ2-6|TRBD1|-|TRBV7-8
CASSLRDRAAGSGANVLTF
TGTGCCAGCAGCCTCCGGGACAGGGCCGCCGGCTCTGGGGCCAACGTCCTGACTTTC
>TRBJ1-4|TRBD1|few|TRBV7-8
CASKARQGGVNLNEKLFF
TGTGCCAGCAAAGCCAGACAGGGGGGAGTTAACCTTAATGAAAAACTGTTTTTT
>TRBJ2-2|TRBD2|-|TRBV28
CASRASGAPGELFF
TGTGCCAGCAGAGCGAGCGGGGCTCCCGGGGAGCTGTTTTTT
>TRBJ1-1|TRBD1|few|TRBV20-1
CSARGQGRGAFF
TGCAGTGCTAGGGGACAGGGGAGGGGAGCTTTCTTT
>TRBJ2-3|-|-|TRBV7-7
CASSLGQGADTQYF
TGTGCCAGCAGCTTAGGTCAGGGCGCAGATACGCAGTATTTT
>TRBJ2-7|-|many|TRBV29-1
CSVGRAGHDLGEQYF
TGCAGCGTTGGGCGGGCAGGGCACGATTTGGGTGAGCAGTACTTC
>TRBJ2-3|TRBD1|many|TRBV20-1
CSARDGGQGADTQYF
TGCAGTGCTAGAGATGGAGGACAGGGAGCAGATACGCAGTATTTT
>TRBJ1-3|-|many|TRBV6-5
CASSPGGRTSGNTIYF
TGTGCCAGCAGCCCTGGCGGTAGGACCTCTGGAAACACCATATATTTT
>TRBJ2-1|TRBD2|many|TRBV7-6
CASSSSGGAYNEQFF
TGTGCCAGCAGCTCGAGCGGGGGGGCCTACAATGAGCAGTTCTTC
>TRBJ2-7|-|many|TRBV6-2/TRBV6-3
CASSSFGGFSYEQYF
TGTGCCAGCAGTTCTTTCGGGGGCTTTTCCTACGAGCAGTACTTC
>TRBJ2-2|-|few|TRBV5-1
CASSFAGTGAGELFF
TGCGCCAGCAGCTTTGCGGGTACCGGCGCCGGGGAGCTGTTTTTT
>TRBJ1-6|-|few|TRBV6-5
CASNVAYFDNSPLHF
TGTGCCAGCAATGTAGCGTATTTCGATAATTCACCCCTCCACTTT
>TRBJ2-2|-|-|TRBV5-1
CASSSPGFAGELFF
TGCGCCAGCAGCTCTCCAGGGTTCGCCGGGGAGCTGTTTTTT
>TRBJ1-5|-|many|TRBV20-1
CSATDRSMDQPQHF
TGCAGTGCCACTGATAGGAGTATGGATCAGCCCCAGCATTTT
>TRBJ1-2|-|many|TRBV10-2
CASLLLLRQLSSNYGYTF
TGCGCCAGCCTATTATTATTAAGACAGTTATCTTCTAACTATGGCTACACCTTC
>TRBJ1-1|-|many|TRBV11-2
CASSLDPTGSQGAFF
TGTGCCAGCAGCTTAGACCCTACAGGTTCCCAGGGAGCTTTCTTT
>TRBJ2-7|-|many|TRBV6-1
CASRTGVRDEQYF
TGTGCCAGCAGGACAGGTGTCCGGGACGAGCAGTACTTC
>TRBJ1-5|TRBD1|many|TRBV20-1
CSAGQGANQPQHF
TGCAGTGCTGGACAGGGGGCAAATCAGCCCCAGCATTTT
>TRBJ1-6|TRBD1|-|TRBV3-1
CASSQPSGAGQVNSPLHF
TGTGCCAGCAGCCAACCATCGGGGGCGGGACAGGTTAATTCACCCCTCCACTTT